This T cell receptor (beta chain) was retrieved from a study of T cell repertoires in cytomegalovirus infection. On the study more broadly: CMV infection plus the matching HLA type was flagged by public TCR beta signatures. General observations from the study: Dominant in the ex vivo response were TCR beta clonotypes restricted by HLA-C and specific for CMV. The cumulative frequency of public TCR beta families distinguished individuals who carried CMV together with the relevant HLA.

Trimming removed 4 bases from V and 0 bases from J; junction bases left unmatched: 3. Germline V gene lookup returns CDR1 SQVTM and CDR2 ANQGSEA. The CDR3 has 15 amino acids. Notes on this clonotype: What it binds is unknown.

TCRdb re-called the reads with MiXCR, one entry per CDR3 protein. The sample has roughly 60,000 distinct CDR3 sequences, around 30% seen once. This sequence joins TRBV29-1 and TRBJ2-3; 11 positions agree with TRBD2. The TCR originated in a human donor in good health (CMV status not recorded). Some clones in this sample may be carry-over from other donors' samples. The sample consisted of PBMCs, sequenced either directly or after in vitro stimulation (not recorded which). Written as DNA, the CDR3 is TGCAGCGTTGTTCGGACTAGCGGGAGCACAGATACGCAGTATTTT. Protein sequence: CSVVRTSGSTDTQYF.